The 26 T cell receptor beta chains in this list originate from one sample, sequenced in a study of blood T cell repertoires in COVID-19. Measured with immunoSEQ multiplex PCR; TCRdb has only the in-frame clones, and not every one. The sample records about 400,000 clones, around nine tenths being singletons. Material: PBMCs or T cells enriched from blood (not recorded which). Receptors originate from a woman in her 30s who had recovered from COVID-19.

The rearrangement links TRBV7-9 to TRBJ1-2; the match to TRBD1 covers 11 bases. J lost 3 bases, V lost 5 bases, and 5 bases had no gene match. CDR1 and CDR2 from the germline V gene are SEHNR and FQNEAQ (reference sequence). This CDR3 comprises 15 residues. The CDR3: CASSPRTGGHYGYTF. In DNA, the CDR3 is TGTGCCAGCAGCCCCCGGACAGGGGGCCACTATGGCTACACCTTC.

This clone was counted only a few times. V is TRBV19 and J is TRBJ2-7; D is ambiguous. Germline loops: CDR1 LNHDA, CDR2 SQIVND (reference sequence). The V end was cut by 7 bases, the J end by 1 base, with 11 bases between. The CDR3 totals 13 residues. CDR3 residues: CASTRIGSYEQYF. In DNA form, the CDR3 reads TGTGCCAGTACTAGGATCGGTTCCTACGAGCAGTACTTC.

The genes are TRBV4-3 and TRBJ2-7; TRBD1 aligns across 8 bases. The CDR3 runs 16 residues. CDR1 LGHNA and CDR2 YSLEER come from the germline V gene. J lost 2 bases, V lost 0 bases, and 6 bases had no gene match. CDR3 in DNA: TGCGCCAGCAGCCAAGATTCAACAGGGGGTCCCTACGAGCAGTACTTC. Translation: CASSQDSTGGPYEQYF.

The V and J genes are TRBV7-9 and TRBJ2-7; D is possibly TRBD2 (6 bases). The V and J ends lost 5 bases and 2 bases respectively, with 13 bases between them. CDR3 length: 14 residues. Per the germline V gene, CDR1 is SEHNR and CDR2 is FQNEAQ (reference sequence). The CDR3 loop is CASSPGDRTYEQYF. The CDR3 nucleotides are TGTGCCAGCAGCCCGGGGGACCGAACCTACGAGCAGTACTTC. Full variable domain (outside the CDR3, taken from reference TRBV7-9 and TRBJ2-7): DTGVSQNPRHKITKRGQNVTFRCDPISEHNRLYWYRQTLGQGPEFLTYFQNEAQLEKSRLLSDRFSAERPKGSFSTLEIQRTEQGDSAMYLCASSPGDRTYEQYFGPGTRLTVT.

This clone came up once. The CDR3 nucleotides read TGTGCCAGCAGCCAAGACGCGGGGCAGCCCCAGCATTTT. Translation: CASSQDAGQPQHF. V gene TRBV3-1 (or the pseudogene TRBV3-2) combines with J gene TRBJ1-5; the D is unclear. The length of the CDR3 is 13 residues. CDR1 is LGHDT, CDR2 YNNKEL, per germline (reference sequence). The V gene lost 0 bases and the J gene lost 7 bases, with 7 bases spanning the gap.

The CDR3 reads CASSLLRDRLGNTIYF. CDR3 DNA: TGCGCCAGCAGTCTCCTCCGGGACAGACTTGGAAACACCATATATTTT. This chain links TRBV23-1 with TRBJ1-3, with 7 bases matching TRBD1. TRBV23-1 has ORF status, its function being uncertain. The CDR3 spans 16 residues. V was pared by 4 bases and J by 3 bases, with 9 bases of the junction left unmatched.

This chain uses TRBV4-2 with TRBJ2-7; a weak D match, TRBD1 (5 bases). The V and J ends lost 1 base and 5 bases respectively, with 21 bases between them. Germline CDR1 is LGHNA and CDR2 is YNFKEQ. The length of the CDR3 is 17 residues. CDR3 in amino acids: CASSQAWVAGFFDEQYF. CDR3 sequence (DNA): TGTGCCAGCAGCCAAGCCTGGGTAGCAGGGTTTTTCGACGAGCAGTACTTC.

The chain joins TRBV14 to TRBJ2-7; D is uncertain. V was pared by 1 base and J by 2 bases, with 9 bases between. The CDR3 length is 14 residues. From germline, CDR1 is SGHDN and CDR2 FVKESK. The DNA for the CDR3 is TGTGCCAGCAGCCAAGTTCCCGGTACCTACGAGCAGTACTTC. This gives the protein CASSQVPGTYEQYF.

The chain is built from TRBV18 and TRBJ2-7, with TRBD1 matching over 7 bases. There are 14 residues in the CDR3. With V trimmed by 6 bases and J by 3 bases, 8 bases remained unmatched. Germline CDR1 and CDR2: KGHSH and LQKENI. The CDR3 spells CASSTGTSDYEQYF. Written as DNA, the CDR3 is TGTGCCAGCTCGACAGGGACGTCTGACTACGAGCAGTACTTC. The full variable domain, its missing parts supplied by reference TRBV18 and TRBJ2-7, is NAGVMQNPRHLVRRRGQEARLRCSPMKGHSHVYWYRQLPEEGLKFMVYLQKENIIDESGMPKERFSAEFPKEGPSILRIQQVVRGDSAAYFCASSTGTSDYEQYFGPGTRLTVT.

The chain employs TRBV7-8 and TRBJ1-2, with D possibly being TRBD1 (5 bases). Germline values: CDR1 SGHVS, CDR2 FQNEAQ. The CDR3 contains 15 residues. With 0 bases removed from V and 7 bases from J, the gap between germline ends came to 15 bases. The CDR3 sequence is CASSLAPRTSGGYTF. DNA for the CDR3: TGTGCCAGCAGCTTAGCGCCCAGGACAAGTGGTGGCTACACCTTC.

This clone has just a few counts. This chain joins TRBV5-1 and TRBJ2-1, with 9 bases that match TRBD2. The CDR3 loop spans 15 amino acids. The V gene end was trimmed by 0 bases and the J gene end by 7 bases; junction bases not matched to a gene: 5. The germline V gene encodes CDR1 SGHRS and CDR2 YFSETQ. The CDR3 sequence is CASSLVASGENEQFF. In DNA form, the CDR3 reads TGCGCCAGCAGCTTGGTGGCTAGCGGGGAAAATGAGCAGTTCTTC.

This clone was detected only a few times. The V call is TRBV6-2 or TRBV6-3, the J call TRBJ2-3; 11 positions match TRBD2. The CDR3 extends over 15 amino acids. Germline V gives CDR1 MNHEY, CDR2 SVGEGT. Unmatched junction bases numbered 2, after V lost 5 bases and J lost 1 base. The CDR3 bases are TGTGCCAGCAGTCCGGGACTAGCGGGCACAGATACGCAGTATTTT. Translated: CASSPGLAGTDTQYF.

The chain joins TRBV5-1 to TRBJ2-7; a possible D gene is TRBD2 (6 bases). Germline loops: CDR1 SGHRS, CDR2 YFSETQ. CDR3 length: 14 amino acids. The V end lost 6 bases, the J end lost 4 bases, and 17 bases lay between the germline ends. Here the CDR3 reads CASNEGRERYEQYF. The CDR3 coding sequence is TGCGCCAGCAATGAGGGCCGGGAGCGGTACGAGCAGTACTTC.

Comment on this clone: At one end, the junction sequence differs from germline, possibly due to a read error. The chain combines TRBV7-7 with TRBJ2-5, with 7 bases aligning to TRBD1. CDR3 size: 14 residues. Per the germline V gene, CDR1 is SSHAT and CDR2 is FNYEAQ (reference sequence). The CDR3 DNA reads TGTGCTAGCAGCCCTAGGACAGGATCTGAGACCCAGTACTTC. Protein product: CASSPRTGSETQYF.

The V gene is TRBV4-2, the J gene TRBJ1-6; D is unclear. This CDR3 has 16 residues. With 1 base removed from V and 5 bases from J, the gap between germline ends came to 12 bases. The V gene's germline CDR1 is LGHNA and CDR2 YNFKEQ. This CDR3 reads CASSQGPSQDNSPLHF. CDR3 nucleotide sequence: TGTGCCAGCAGCCAAGGACCATCGCAGGATAATTCACCCCTCCACTTT.

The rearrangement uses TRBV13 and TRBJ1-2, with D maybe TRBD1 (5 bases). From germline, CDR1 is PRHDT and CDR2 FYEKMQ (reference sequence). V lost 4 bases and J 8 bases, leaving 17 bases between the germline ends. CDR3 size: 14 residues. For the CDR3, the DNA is TGTGCCAGCAGCTCGGGACGTGGAGGGCGAGGCTACACCTTC. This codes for CASSSGRGGRGYTF.

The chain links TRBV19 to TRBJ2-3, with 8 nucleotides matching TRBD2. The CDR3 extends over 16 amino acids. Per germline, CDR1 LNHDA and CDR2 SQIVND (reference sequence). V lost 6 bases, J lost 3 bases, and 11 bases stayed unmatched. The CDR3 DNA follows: TGTGCCAGTAGCCCCTTATGGGGACTAGGGACAGATACGCAGTATTTT. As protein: CASSPLWGLGTDTQYF.

The CDR3 DNA reads as TGTGCCAGCAGCCAGGACAGGGTTAGACGCTACACCTTC. This encodes CASSQDRVRRYTF. The chain has TRBV7-8 and TRBJ1-2; 8 nucleotides agree with TRBD1. V lost 5 bases, J lost 9 bases, and 8 bases stayed unmatched. The CDR3 totals 13 residues. Germline lookup yields CDR1 SGHVS and CDR2 FQNEAQ.

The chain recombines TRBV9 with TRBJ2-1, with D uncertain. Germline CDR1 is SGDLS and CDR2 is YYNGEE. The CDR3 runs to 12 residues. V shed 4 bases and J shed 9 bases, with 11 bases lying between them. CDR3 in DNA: TGTGCCAGCAGCTTGCCTCCGGGTGAGCAGTTCTTC. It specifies CASSLPPGEQFF.

The CDR3 region has the DNA TGTGCCAGCAGTGAAGGGGGGGTGAATTCACCCCTCCACTTT. Encoded protein: CASSEGGVNSPLHF. The chain links TRBV25-1 to TRBJ1-6, with D perhaps matching TRBD1 (5 bases). Between the trimmed V and J ends, which lost 2 bases and 7 bases, there was a span of 9 bases. Germline CDR1 and CDR2: MGHDK and SYGVNS. This CDR3 comprises 14 residues.

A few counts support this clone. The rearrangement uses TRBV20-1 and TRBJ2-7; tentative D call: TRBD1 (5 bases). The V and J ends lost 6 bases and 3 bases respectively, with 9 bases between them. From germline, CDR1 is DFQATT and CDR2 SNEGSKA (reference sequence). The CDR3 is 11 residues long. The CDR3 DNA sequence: TGCAGTGCCCCAGGGCTCTACGAGCAGTACTTC. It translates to CSAPGLYEQYF.

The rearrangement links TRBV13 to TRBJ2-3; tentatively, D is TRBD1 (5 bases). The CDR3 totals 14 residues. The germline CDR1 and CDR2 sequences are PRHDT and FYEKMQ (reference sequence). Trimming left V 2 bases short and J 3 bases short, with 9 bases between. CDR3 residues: CASSLRGGTDTQYF. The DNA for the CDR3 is TGTGCCAGCAGCTTAAGGGGCGGAACAGATACGCAGTATTTT.

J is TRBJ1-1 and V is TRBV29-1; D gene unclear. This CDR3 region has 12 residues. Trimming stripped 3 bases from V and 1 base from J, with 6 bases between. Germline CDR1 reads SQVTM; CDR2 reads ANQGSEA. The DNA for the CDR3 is TGCAGCGTTGATTCTTGGAACACTGAAGCTTTCTTT. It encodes CSVDSWNTEAFF.

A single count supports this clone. CDR3 sequence: CASSWYGGSAYNEQFF. DNA of the CDR3: TGTGCCAGCAGCTGGTACGGGGGTTCTGCCTACAATGAGCAGTTCTTC. The chain employs TRBV13 and TRBJ2-1, with D perhaps TRBD2 (6 bases). This CDR3 spans 16 amino acids. Trimming took off 4 bases at V and 2 bases at J, with 15 bases between the two ends. Germline-derived CDR1 and CDR2 are PRHDT and FYEKMQ (reference sequence).

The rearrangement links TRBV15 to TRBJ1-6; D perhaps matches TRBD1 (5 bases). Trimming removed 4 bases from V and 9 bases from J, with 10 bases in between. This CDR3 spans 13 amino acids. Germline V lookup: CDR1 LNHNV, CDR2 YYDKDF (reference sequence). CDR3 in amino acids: CATSTLGGSPLHF. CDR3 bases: TGTGCCACCAGCACTTTGGGGGGTTCACCCCTCCACTTT.

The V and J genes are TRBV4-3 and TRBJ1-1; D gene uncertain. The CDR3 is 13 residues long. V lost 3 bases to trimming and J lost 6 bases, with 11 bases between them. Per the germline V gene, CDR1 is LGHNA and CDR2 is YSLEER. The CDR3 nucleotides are TGCGCCAGCAGCCATCGCAGGTTGTCTGAAGCTTTCTTT. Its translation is CASSHRRLSEAFF.